Listed here is a single TCR beta chain. Here immunoSEQ multiplex PCR was the method, and the copy in TCRdb shows in-frame clones only, minus some. The sample includes fewer than 500,000 clones, about 89% of them seen just once. This record belongs to a study of blood T cell repertoires in COVID-19. Study-wide context: Specimens from acute and convalescent COVID-19 originated in the United States, Italy and Spain.

The CDR3 is 17 residues long. Trimming pared 4 bases from V and 1 base from J, leaving 16 bases between. The V gene's germline CDR1 is KGHDR and CDR2 SFDVKD. The V gene is TRBV24-1, the J gene TRBJ2-1; D may be TRBD1 (5 bases). Sequencing was carried out using peripheral blood. The origin of this receptor is a woman aged 25 to 45 with acute or convalescent COVID-19. The CDR3 region is CATSETQGLKSYNEQFF. CDR3 DNA sequence: TGTGCCACCAGTGAGACTCAGGGTCTTAAGTCCTACAATGAGCAGTTCTTC.